Reported below is one T cell receptor (beta chain). Study processing details: Amplification with reference gene primers provided the estimates of nucleated cell counts. Sequenced by immunoSEQ multiplex PCR; TCRdb stores in-frame clones only, minus some. V and J calls and clone size come straight from that table; D and trimming were deduced from the DNA. This sample has around 20,000 clones; roughly 90% occur once, and the top ten carry 5% to 6.5%. These data come from a study of blood T cell repertoires in COVID-19. Background on the study: There were acute and convalescent COVID-19 samples, and they came from the United States, Italy and Spain. Sources were T cells, B-cell-depleted T cells, or PBMCs; the material itself was cDNA or gDNA.

Germline assignment: CDR1 ENHRY and CDR2 SYGVKD. The trim removed 5 bases at V and 8 bases at J, leaving 5 bases unmatched. The CDR3 has 12 residues. The sequence was obtained from a human donor in a cohort sampled during active COVID-19. The V gene is TRBV10-3, the J gene TRBJ1-1, with 7 bases that match TRBD1. The sample consisted of peripheral blood. The CDR3 DNA sequence: TGTGCCATCAGTCGCGACAGGGCAGAAGCTTTCTTT. It encodes CAISRDRAEAFF.